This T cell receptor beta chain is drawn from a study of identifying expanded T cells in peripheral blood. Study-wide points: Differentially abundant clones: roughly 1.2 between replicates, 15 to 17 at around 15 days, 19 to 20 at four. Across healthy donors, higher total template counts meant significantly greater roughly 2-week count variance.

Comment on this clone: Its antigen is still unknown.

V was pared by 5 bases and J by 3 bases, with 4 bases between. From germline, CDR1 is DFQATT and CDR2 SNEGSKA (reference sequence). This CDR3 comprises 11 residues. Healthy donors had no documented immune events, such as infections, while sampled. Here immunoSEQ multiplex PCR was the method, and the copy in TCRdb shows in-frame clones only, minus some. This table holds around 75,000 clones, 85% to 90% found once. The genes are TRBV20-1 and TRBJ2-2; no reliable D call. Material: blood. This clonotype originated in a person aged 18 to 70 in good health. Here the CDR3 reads CSAWYTGELFF. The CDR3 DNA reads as TGCAGTGCTTGGTACACCGGGGAGCTGTTTTTT.